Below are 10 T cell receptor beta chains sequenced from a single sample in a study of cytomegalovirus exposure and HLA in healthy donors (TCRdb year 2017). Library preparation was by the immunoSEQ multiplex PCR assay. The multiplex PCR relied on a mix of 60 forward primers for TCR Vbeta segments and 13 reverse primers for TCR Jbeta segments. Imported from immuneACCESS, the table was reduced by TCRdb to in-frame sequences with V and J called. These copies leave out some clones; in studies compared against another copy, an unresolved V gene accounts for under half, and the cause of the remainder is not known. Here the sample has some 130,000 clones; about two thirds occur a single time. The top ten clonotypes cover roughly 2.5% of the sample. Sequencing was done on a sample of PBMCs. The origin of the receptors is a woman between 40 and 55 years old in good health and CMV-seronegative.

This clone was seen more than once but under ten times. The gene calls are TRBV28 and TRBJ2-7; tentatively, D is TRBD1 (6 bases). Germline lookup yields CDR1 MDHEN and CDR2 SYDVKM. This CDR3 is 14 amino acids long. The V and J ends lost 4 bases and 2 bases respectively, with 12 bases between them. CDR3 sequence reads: CASSSLWGPYEQYF. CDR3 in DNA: TGTGCCAGCAGTTCCCTTTGGGGGCCCTACGAGCAGTACTTC.

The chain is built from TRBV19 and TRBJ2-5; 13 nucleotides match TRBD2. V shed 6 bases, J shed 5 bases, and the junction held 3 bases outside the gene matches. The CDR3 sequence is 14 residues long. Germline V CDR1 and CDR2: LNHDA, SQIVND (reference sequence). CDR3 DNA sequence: TGTGCCAGTAGGCGGACTAGCGGGGGCGAGACCCAGTACTTC. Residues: CASRRTSGGETQYF.

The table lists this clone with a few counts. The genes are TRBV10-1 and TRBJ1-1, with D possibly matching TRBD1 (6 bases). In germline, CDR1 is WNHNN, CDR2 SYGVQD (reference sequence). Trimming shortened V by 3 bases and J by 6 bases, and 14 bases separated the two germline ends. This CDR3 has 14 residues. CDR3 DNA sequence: TGCGCCAGCAGTGAATTTCGGACAGAAGCTGAAGCTTTCTTT. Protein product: CASSEFRTEAEAFF.

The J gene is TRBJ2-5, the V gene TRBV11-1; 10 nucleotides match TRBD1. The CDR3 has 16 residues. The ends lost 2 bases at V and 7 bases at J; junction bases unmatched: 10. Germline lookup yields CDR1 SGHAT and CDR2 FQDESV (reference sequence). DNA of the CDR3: TGTGCCAGCAGCTTAATGAGCGACAGGGGGCCGGGGACCCAGTACTTC. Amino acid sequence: CASSLMSDRGPGTQYF. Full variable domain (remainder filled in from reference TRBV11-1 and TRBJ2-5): EAEVAQSPRYKITEKSQAVAFWCDPISGHATLYWYRQILGQGPELLVQFQDESVVDDSQLPKDRFSAERLKGVDSTLKIQPAELGDSAMYLCASSLMSDRGPGTQYFGPGTRLLVL.

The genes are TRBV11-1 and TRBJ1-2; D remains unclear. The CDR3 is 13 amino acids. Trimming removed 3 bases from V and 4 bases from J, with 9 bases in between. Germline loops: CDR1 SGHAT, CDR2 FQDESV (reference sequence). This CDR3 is CASSFGPFYGYTF. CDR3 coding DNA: TGTGCCAGCAGCTTTGGGCCTTTCTATGGCTACACCTTC.

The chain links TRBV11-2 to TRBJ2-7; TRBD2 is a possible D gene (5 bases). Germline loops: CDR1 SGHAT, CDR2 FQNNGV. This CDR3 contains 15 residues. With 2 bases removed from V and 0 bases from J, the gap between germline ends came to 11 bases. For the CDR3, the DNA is TGTGCCAGCAGCTTAAATGAGGGTCCCTCCTACGAGCAGTACTTC. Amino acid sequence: CASSLNEGPSYEQYF.

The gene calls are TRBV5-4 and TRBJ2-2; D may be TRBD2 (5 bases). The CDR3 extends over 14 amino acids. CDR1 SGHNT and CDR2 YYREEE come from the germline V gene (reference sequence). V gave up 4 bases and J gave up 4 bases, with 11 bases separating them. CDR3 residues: CASSPLGGTGELFF. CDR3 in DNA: TGTGCCAGCAGCCCCCTAGGAGGCACCGGGGAGCTGTTTTTT.

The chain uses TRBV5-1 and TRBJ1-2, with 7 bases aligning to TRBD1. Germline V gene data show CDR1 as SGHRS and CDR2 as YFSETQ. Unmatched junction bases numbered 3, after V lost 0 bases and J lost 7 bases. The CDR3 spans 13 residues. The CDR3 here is CASSLGDSLGYTF. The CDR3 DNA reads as TGCGCCAGCAGCTTGGGGGACAGCCTTGGCTACACCTTC.

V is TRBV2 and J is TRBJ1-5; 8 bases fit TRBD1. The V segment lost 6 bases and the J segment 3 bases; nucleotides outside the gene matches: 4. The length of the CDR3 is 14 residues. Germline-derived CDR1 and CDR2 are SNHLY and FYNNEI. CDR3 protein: CASSRQGNNQPQHF. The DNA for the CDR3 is TGTGCCAGCAGCAGACAGGGGAACAATCAGCCCCAGCATTTT.

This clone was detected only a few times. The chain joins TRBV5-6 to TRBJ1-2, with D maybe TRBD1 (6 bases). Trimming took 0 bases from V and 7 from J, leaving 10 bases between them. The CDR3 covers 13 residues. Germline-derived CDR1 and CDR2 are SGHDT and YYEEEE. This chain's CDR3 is CASSLGTVGGYTF. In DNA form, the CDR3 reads TGTGCCAGCAGCTTGGGGACAGTAGGTGGCTACACCTTC.